The 19 T cell receptor beta chains below all came from one sample that was sequenced in a study of T cell changes during pregnancy in multiple sclerosis. Profiling relied on immunoSEQ multiplex PCR, and the TCRdb table lists in-frame clones only, not all of them. The sample consists of 70,000 or so clones, 80% to 95% of them appearing once. The source was CD4+ T cells from peripheral blood mononuclear cells, collected after pregnancy. The source is a female donor with multiple sclerosis, enrolled in a pregnancy study.

This chain's CDR3 is CASSPPAFSGTEAFF. Written as DNA, the CDR3 is TGTGCCAGCTCACCACCGGCGTTTTCGGGCACTGAAGCTTTCTTT. This chain joins TRBV18 and TRBJ1-1; D is uncertain. The CDR3 contains 15 residues. V lost 0 bases and J 4 bases, leaving 12 bases between the germline ends. Germline V gene lookup returns CDR1 KGHSH and CDR2 LQKENI.

V and J are TRBV6-1 and TRBJ2-2, with TRBD1 identical over 8 bases. The germline V gene encodes CDR1 MNHNS and CDR2 SASEGT. Losses at the gene ends were 2 bases for V and 7 bases for J; bases not matched to a gene: 6. The CDR3 has 15 residues. CDR3 DNA: TGTGCCAGCAGTGAACGACAGGGGAGTCGCGGGGAGCTGTTTTTT. This codes for CASSERQGSRGELFF.

The DNA for the CDR3 is TGTGCCAGCCAGCCGACAGGGGGCTGGGGGGAGCTGTTTTTT. Its protein product is CASQPTGGWGELFF. The chain employs TRBV5-8 and TRBJ2-2, with TRBD1 identical over 10 bases. V trimming: 7 bases; J trimming: 8 bases; junction bases outside the gene matches: 8. The CDR3 runs to 14 residues. CDR1 is SGHTS and CDR2 is YDEGEE in the germline V gene.

V usage is TRBV9 and J usage is TRBJ2-2; a possible D gene is TRBD2 (7 bases). Germline values: CDR1 SGDLS, CDR2 YYNGEE. CDR3 length: 18 residues. The V gene lost 1 base and the J gene lost 4 bases, with 20 bases spanning the gap. The CDR3 region has the DNA TGTGCCAGCAGCGTATCCCCGGGGGGCGGGGTGACCACCGGGGAGCTGTTTTTT. This encodes CASSVSPGGGVTTGELFF.

Regarding this clone: Within the sample, other DNA sequences also encode this same CDR3. The chain couples TRBV2 to TRBJ1-1; D not certain. V was trimmed by 4 bases and J by 0 bases, leaving 9 bases between them. This CDR3 comprises 14 residues. The V gene's germline CDR1 is SNHLY and CDR2 FYNNEI. CDR3 bases: TGTGCCAGCAGTGTGGGCAGATTGAACACTGAAGCTTTCTTT. The encoded protein is CASSVGRLNTEAFF.

The chain uses TRBV6-1 and TRBJ2-1; 8 bases are a match to TRBD1. The germline V gene has CDR1 MNHNS and CDR2 SASEGT. Germline trimming cut 6 bases from V and 1 base from J; bases unmatched to any gene: 2. The CDR3 runs to 14 residues. The CDR3 bases are TGTGCCAGCAGAGACAGGGGTTCCTACAATGAGCAGTTCTTC. Encoded protein: CASRDRGSYNEQFF.

The chain links TRBV10-2 to TRBJ2-5; TRBD2 agrees at 9 bases. The length of the CDR3 is 14 residues. V gave up 5 bases and J gave up 5 bases; unmatched junction bases: 6. Germline V gene sequence: CDR1 WSHSY, CDR2 SAAADI. CDR3 loop: CASSLRGGGETQYF. DNA of the CDR3: TGCGCCAGCAGTTTGCGGGGGGGCGGGGAGACCCAGTACTTC.

This clone showed up just once. The rearrangement joins TRBV6-4 to TRBJ1-5, with 8 bases identical to TRBD1. V dropped 2 bases and J dropped 0; count of bases not matched to a gene: 3. This CDR3 has 16 residues. Germline V lookup: CDR1 MRHNA, CDR2 SNTAGT. The CDR3 DNA follows: TGTGCCAGCAGTGACGTGGGACAGGTTAGCAATCAGCCCCAGCATTTT. Protein sequence: CASSDVGQVSNQPQHF.

The CDR3 sequence is CASSEGRGITYEQYF. DNA of the CDR3: TGTGCCAGCAGTGAAGGCAGGGGGATAACCTACGAGCAGTACTTC. The chain is built from TRBV2 and TRBJ2-7; 7 nucleotides match TRBD1. The J segment lost 2 bases and the V segment lost 1 base, leaving 5 bases of the junction unmatched. CDR3 size: 15 residues. CDR1 and CDR2 from the germline V gene are SNHLY and FYNNEI.

The chain recombines TRBV7-2 with TRBJ1-1, with D tentatively TRBD1 (5 bases). The CDR3 has 10 residues. Germline lookup yields CDR1 SGHTA and CDR2 FQGNSA. V lost 7 bases and J 8 bases, leaving 8 bases between the germline ends. In nucleotides, the CDR3 is TGTGCCAGCACATCAGGGGAAGCTTTCTTT. It specifies CASTSGEAFF.

The V and J genes are TRBV5-5 and TRBJ2-7; D perhaps matches TRBD2 (5 bases). Germline V gives CDR1 SGHKS, CDR2 YYEKEE (reference sequence). Trimming shortened V by 0 bases and J by 5 bases, and 12 bases separated the two germline ends. The CDR3 loop spans 14 amino acids. The CDR3 DNA reads TGTGCCAGCAGCTTGGGGGGAGTAGGGAACGAGCAGTACTTC. As protein: CASSLGGVGNEQYF.

The V call is TRBV7-8, the J call TRBJ1-3; D unclear. The germline V gene encodes CDR1 SGHVS and CDR2 FQNEAQ. CDR3 length: 15 residues. Deletions cut 5 bases from V and 2 bases from J, with 13 bases between. CDR3 sequence: CASSRREGPGNTIYF. CDR3 nucleotide sequence: TGTGCCAGCAGCCGCCGAGAGGGTCCTGGAAACACCATATATTTT.

The chain recombines TRBV18 with TRBJ1-3; the D is unclear. The CDR3 consists of 15 residues. Germline V CDR1 and CDR2: KGHSH, LQKENI. V lost 6 bases and J 2 bases, leaving 14 bases between the germline ends. DNA of the CDR3: TGTGCCAGCTCCCTTAGATCTCACCCTGGAAACACCATATATTTT. This encodes CASSLRSHPGNTIYF. Using reference TRBV18 and TRBJ1-3 for the parts outside the CDR3, the full variable domain is NAGVMQNPRHLVRRRGQEARLRCSPMKGHSHVYWYRQLPEEGLKFMVYLQKENIIDESGMPKERFSAEFPKEGPSILRIQQVVRGDSAAYFCASSLRSHPGNTIYFGEGSWLTVV.

V gene TRBV6-6 combines with J gene TRBJ2-1, with TRBD1 matching over 9 bases. The CDR3 covers 14 residues. After removal of 2 bases from V and 12 bases from J, the junction contained 8 bases not matched to a gene. Germline V gene lookup returns CDR1 MNHNY and CDR2 SVGAGI (reference sequence). CDR3 coding DNA: TGTGCCAGCAGTTACGGGGACAGGGATGGCGGGCAGTTCTTC. Its protein product is CASSYGDRDGGQFF.

This CDR3 reads CASSSSGQGALTNEKLFF. The CDR3 bases are TGTGCCAGCAGTTCGTCGGGACAGGGGGCTTTGACTAATGAAAAACTGTTTTTT. V is TRBV28 and J is TRBJ1-4, with TRBD1 identical over 12 bases. After removal of 4 bases from V and 2 bases from J, the junction contained 8 bases not matched to a gene. In germline, CDR1 is MDHEN, CDR2 SYDVKM. CDR3 size: 18 residues.

The genes are TRBV30 and TRBJ1-4, with a tentative D call TRBD1 (6 bases). The germline gives CDR1 GTSNPN, CDR2 SVGIG (reference sequence). CDR3 length: 14 residues. The V gene lost 7 bases and the J gene lost 1 base, with 13 bases spanning the gap. CDR3: CASLARGTNEKLFF. The CDR3 region has the DNA TGTGCCTCCCTAGCCAGGGGAACTAATGAAAAACTGTTTTTT.

The chain combines TRBV7-9 with TRBJ2-5; 11 positions match TRBD1. Per germline, CDR1 SEHNR and CDR2 FQNEAQ (reference sequence). V shed 5 bases and J 4 bases; nucleotides not matched to a gene: 6. CDR3 size: 15 residues. This chain's CDR3 is CASSPGQGATETQYF. In nucleotides, the CDR3 is TGTGCCAGCAGCCCAGGACAGGGGGCGACAGAGACCCAGTACTTC.

V is TRBV18 and J is TRBJ2-1, with D possibly TRBD2 on 6 matching bases. Trimming cost V 2 bases and J 6 bases, with 20 bases left between them. The CDR3 extends over 17 amino acids. Germline V lookup: CDR1 KGHSH, CDR2 LQKENI. The CDR3 DNA is TGTGCCAGCTCACCAGGGACTGGGGTCCGAGGAGGCAATGAGCAGTTCTTC. Amino acids: CASSPGTGVRGGNEQFF.

The CDR3 is CASSLVVGPGVHEQFF. The CDR3 bases are TGTGCCAGCAGCTTGGTCGTTGGACCCGGGGTCCATGAGCAGTTCTTC. The chain employs TRBV5-5 and TRBJ2-1; perhaps TRBD2 as D (5 bases). The CDR3 is made up of 16 amino acids. V dropped 0 bases and J dropped 8 bases, with 18 bases sitting between them. Germline assignment: CDR1 SGHKS and CDR2 YYEKEE (reference sequence).